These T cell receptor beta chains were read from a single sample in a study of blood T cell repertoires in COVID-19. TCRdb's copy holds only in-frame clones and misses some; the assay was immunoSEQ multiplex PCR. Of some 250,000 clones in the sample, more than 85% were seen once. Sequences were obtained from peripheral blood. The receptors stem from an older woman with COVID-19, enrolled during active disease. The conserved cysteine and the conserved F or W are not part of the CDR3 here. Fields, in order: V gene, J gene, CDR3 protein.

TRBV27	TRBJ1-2	ASSTGGFGYT
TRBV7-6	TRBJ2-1	ASSLPNRVANNEQF
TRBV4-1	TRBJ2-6	ASSQDPRQGVRGANVLT
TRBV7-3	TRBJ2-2	ASSRGQGTGELF
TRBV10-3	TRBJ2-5	ASATSGSRETQY
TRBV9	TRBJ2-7	ASSVGTSTYEQY
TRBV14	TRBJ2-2	ASSQAPVGGNIAGELF
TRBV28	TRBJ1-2	ASTQVGTGVRYT
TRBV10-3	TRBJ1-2	AISEWGQGDGYT
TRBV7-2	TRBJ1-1	ASKWTGAMNTEAF